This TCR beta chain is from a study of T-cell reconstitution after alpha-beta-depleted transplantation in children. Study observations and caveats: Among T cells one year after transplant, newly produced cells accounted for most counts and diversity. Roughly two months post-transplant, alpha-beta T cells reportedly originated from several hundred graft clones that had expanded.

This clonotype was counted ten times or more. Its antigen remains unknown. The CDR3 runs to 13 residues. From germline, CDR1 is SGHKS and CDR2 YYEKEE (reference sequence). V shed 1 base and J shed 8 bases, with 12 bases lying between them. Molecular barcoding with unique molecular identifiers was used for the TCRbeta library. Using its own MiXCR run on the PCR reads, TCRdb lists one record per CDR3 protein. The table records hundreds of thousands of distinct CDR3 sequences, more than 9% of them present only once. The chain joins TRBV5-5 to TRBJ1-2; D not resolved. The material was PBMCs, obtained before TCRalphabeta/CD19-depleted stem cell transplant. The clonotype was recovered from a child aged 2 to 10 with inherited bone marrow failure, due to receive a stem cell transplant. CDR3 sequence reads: CASSLIGVDGYTF. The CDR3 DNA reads TGTGCCAGCAGCTTGATCGGGGTAGACGGCTACACCTTC.